This passage covers 25 T cell receptor beta chains from one sample sequenced in a study of identifying expanded T cells in peripheral blood. Assay used: immunoSEQ multiplex PCR; TCRdb lists only in-frame clones, some missing. The profile shows some 95,000 clones, more than 75% of them singletons. Sequenced: blood. Source of these receptors: a person between 18 and 75 years old in good health.

This clone was counted a single time. The chain joins TRBV19 to TRBJ1-1; no clear D gene. The germline V and J ends were trimmed by 6 bases and 1 base, with 12 bases remaining between them. The germline CDR1 and CDR2 sequences are LNHDA and SQIVND (reference sequence). The length of the CDR3 is 14 residues. The CDR3 coding sequence is TGTGCCAGTAGACTCACCGCGGGGAACACTGAAGCTTTCTTT. Translated: CASRLTAGNTEAFF.

The rearrangement links TRBV5-1 to TRBJ1-1; D is possibly TRBD1 (6 bases). CDR3 length: 13 residues. V dropped 0 bases and J dropped 8 bases, with 11 bases sitting between them. The V gene's germline CDR1 is SGHRS and CDR2 YFSETQ. CDR3 loop: CASSLEAQGEAFF. CDR3 bases: TGCGCCAGCAGCTTGGAGGCACAGGGAGAAGCTTTCTTT.

This rearrangement joins TRBV5-1 to TRBJ2-1, with 9 bases identical to TRBD2. Germline V gene lookup returns CDR1 SGHRS and CDR2 YFSETQ. The V gene end was trimmed by 3 bases and the J gene end by 4 bases; junction bases not matched to a gene: 8. The CDR3 extends over 16 amino acids. DNA for the CDR3: TGCGCCAGCAGCTCAGGAAGCGGGGGGTCGTACAATGAGCAGTTCTTC. Encoded protein: CASSSGSGGSYNEQFF.

This clone is a singleton in its sample. This chain uses TRBV15 with TRBJ2-6, with D possibly being TRBD2 (7 bases). The CDR3 spans 18 residues. V was clipped by 5 bases and J by 2 bases, with 19 bases between them. The germline CDR1 and CDR2 sequences are LNHNV and YYDKDF (reference sequence). CDR3: CATSPGGAKSTGANVLTF. CDR3 nucleotide sequence: TGTGCCACCAGCCCTGGGGGGGCAAAAAGTACTGGGGCCAACGTCCTGACTTTC.

This clone was observed once. The chain couples TRBV9 to TRBJ1-2; tentative D call: TRBD1 (5 bases). Germline CDR1 and CDR2: SGDLS and YYNGEE. This CDR3 contains 15 residues. Trimming removed 2 bases at V and 0 bases at J, with 11 bases between. In DNA, the CDR3 is TGTGCCAGCAGCGTGGGGGGAAACTCTAACTATGGCTACACCTTC. Translating it yields CASSVGGNSNYGYTF.

DNA of the CDR3: TGCGCCAGCAGCCGCGGGGGTCCTGGCTACACCTTC. This encodes CASSRGGPGYTF. The chain employs TRBV4-3 and TRBJ1-2, with D possibly being TRBD1 (5 bases). This CDR3 is built from 12 residues. CDR1 and CDR2 from the germline V gene are LGHNA and YSLEER. The V end was cut by 4 bases, the J end by 7 bases, with 10 bases between.

The chain links TRBV4-1 to TRBJ2-5, with 9 bases that match TRBD2. V lost 0 bases, J lost 4 bases, and 12 bases stayed unmatched. The CDR3 contains 18 residues. Germline loops: CDR1 MGHRA, CDR2 YSYEKL. CDR3 region: CASSQEGTSGWYVETQYF. For the CDR3, the DNA is TGCGCCAGCAGCCAAGAGGGAACTAGCGGGTGGTACGTAGAGACCCAGTACTTC.

This clone was counted once. The chain links TRBV6-5 to TRBJ2-1; D perhaps matches TRBD1 (5 bases). CDR3 length: 15 residues. V shed 4 bases and J shed 0 bases, with 10 bases lying between them. Per the germline V gene, CDR1 is MNHEY and CDR2 is SVGAGI. The CDR3 sequence: CASSSGHISYNEQFF. The CDR3 nucleotides read TGTGCCAGCAGTTCCGGACATATCTCCTACAATGAGCAGTTCTTC.

The chain joins TRBV5-1 to TRBJ1-6; TRBD1 matches at 11 bases. Germline lookup yields CDR1 SGHRS and CDR2 YFSETQ. V lost 2 bases to trimming and J lost 10 bases; unmatched junction nucleotides: 5. The CDR3 loop spans 15 amino acids. The CDR3 reads CASSLGQGAGSPLHF. The CDR3 DNA follows: TGCGCCAGCAGCTTAGGACAGGGGGCAGGGTCACCCCTCCACTTT.

The chain has TRBV7-2 and TRBJ2-5, with 8 nucleotides matching TRBD2. The CDR3 length is 15 residues. Germline values: CDR1 SGHTA, CDR2 FQGNSA. The junction had 8 bases not matched to a gene; V was cut back by 3 bases and J by 5 bases. CDR3 nucleotides: TGTGCCAGCAGCTTTACGGGGGGGAGCCGGGAGACCCAGTACTTC. Its protein product is CASSFTGGSRETQYF.

The rearrangement joins TRBV4-1 to TRBJ2-7; TRBD1 aligns across 10 bases. CDR1 and CDR2 from the germline V gene are MGHRA and YSYEKL. V was clipped by 1 base and J by 5 bases; unmatched bases: 11. This CDR3 contains 17 residues. This CDR3 reads CASSQVMTRGTGDEQYF. In DNA form, the CDR3 reads TGCGCCAGCAGCCAAGTGATGACCCGCGGGACAGGGGACGAGCAGTACTTC.

J is TRBJ2-6 and V is TRBV4-3; 7 bases are a match to TRBD2. This CDR3 has 18 amino acids. After removal of 0 bases from V and 4 bases from J, the junction contained 9 bases not matched to a gene. Germline assignment: CDR1 LGHNA and CDR2 YSLEER. CDR3 region: CASSQEGYGGSGANVLTF. The CDR3 DNA sequence: TGCGCCAGCAGCCAAGAGGGGTACGGGGGGAGCGGGGCCAACGTCCTGACTTTC.

The chain links TRBV5-1 to TRBJ2-3; perhaps TRBD1 as D (6 bases). Germline-derived CDR1 and CDR2 are SGHRS and YFSETQ. The CDR3 is made up of 15 amino acids. Trimming left V 2 bases short and J 0 bases short, with 10 bases between. This chain's CDR3 is CASSLGQYSTDTQYF. CDR3 DNA: TGCGCCAGCAGCTTAGGACAGTATAGCACAGATACGCAGTATTTT.

The chain employs TRBV9 and TRBJ2-7, with D unclear. The CDR3 is made up of 13 amino acids. Trimming stripped 0 bases from V and 4 bases from J, with 8 bases between. CDR1 SGDLS and CDR2 YYNGEE come from the germline V gene. The CDR3 reads CASSVGAGYEQYF. CDR3 sequence (DNA): TGTGCCAGCAGCGTAGGAGCTGGGTACGAGCAGTACTTC.

The chain has TRBV28 and TRBJ2-1, with 7 bases matching TRBD1. CDR1 and CDR2 (germline): MDHEN, SYDVKM. Trimming cost V 6 bases and J 7 bases; bases outside gene matches: 15. There are 16 residues in the CDR3. CDR3 sequence: CASRTLTGNSLNEQFF. The CDR3 bases are TGTGCCAGCAGAACATTGACAGGGAATTCGTTGAATGAGCAGTTCTTC.

This chain connects TRBV30 to TRBJ1-2; weak D call: TRBD1 (5 bases). There are 15 residues in the CDR3. With 2 bases removed from V and 5 bases from J, the gap between germline ends came to 18 bases. CDR1 GTSNPN and CDR2 SVGIG come from the germline V gene (reference sequence). CDR3 sequence reads: CAWSQERGARYGYTF. The CDR3 region has the DNA TGTGCCTGGAGTCAGGAAAGGGGCGCCCGTTATGGCTACACCTTC.

This clone was picked up a small number of times. The V gene is TRBV4-3, the J gene TRBJ1-1; 8 bases are a match to TRBD1. The CDR3 runs to 14 residues. The J segment lost 8 bases and the V segment lost 1 base, leaving 6 bases of the junction unmatched. Per germline, CDR1 LGHNA and CDR2 YSLEER. The CDR3 reads CASSQGRQGREAFF. CDR3 DNA: TGCGCCAGCAGCCAAGGAAGACAGGGGCGGGAAGCTTTCTTT.

The V gene is TRBV4-1, the J gene TRBJ2-7; 10 positions agree with TRBD1. This CDR3 region has 14 residues. CDR1 and CDR2 from the germline V gene are MGHRA and YSYEKL. J lost 7 bases, V lost 0 bases, and 3 bases had no gene match. The CDR3: CASSQERTGGEQYF. The DNA for the CDR3 is TGCGCCAGCAGCCAAGAGAGGACAGGGGGGGAGCAGTACTTC.

This chain connects TRBV11-2 to TRBJ1-1, with 8 positions matching TRBD1. The CDR3 covers 17 residues. Germline loops: CDR1 SGHAT, CDR2 FQNNGV. V shed 6 bases, J shed 2 bases, and the junction held 14 bases outside the gene matches. The CDR3 sequence is CASSRNRGLGSNTEAFF. The CDR3 bases are TGTGCCAGCAGTAGAAACAGGGGGTTAGGATCAAACACTGAAGCTTTCTTT.

This chain connects TRBV7-8 to TRBJ2-5, with D perhaps TRBD1 (6 bases). Germline CDR1 reads SGHVS; CDR2 reads FQNEAQ. The CDR3 runs 14 residues. V lost 1 base and J 2 bases, leaving 8 bases between the germline ends. CDR3 bases: TGTGCCAGCAGCTTAGGGACAGTACAAGAGACCCAGTACTTC. Its protein is CASSLGTVQETQYF.

The count of this clone is one. This sequence joins TRBV11-2 and TRBJ1-1; unclear D gene. The ends were cut back, 5 bases at V and 4 bases at J, with 11 bases in the middle. This CDR3 has 13 amino acids. Per the germline V gene, CDR1 is SGHAT and CDR2 is FQNNGV. The CDR3 here is CASSPTWGTEAFF. The DNA of the CDR3 is TGTGCCAGCAGCCCCACGTGGGGCACTGAAGCTTTCTTT.

V is TRBV11-2 and J is TRBJ2-7, with 7 nucleotides matching TRBD1. There are 14 residues in the CDR3. Germline CDR1 is SGHAT and CDR2 is FQNNGV. V was clipped by 1 base and J by 3 bases; unmatched bases: 3. CDR3 region: CASSLGGGVYEQYF. DNA of the CDR3: TGTGCCAGCAGCTTAGGAGGGGGCGTCTACGAGCAGTACTTC.

V is TRBV10-3 and J is TRBJ1-2; D may be TRBD1 (5 bases). The V gene's germline CDR1 is ENHRY and CDR2 SYGVKD. The CDR3 sequence is 15 residues long. V lost 2 bases and J lost 2, with 12 bases in between. The CDR3 reads CAISEAGKGNYGYTF. DNA of the CDR3: TGTGCCATCAGTGAGGCCGGCAAGGGGAACTATGGCTACACCTTC.

This rearrangement joins TRBV11-2 to TRBJ1-2, with 9 positions matching TRBD1. Germline CDR1 reads SGHAT; CDR2 reads FQNNGV. This CDR3 has 15 residues. J lost 4 bases, V lost 0 bases, and 3 bases had no gene match. The CDR3 nucleotides read TGTGCCAGCAGCTTAGAATGGGGACAGGGCTATGGCTACACCTTC. This translates into CASSLEWGQGYGYTF. The entire variable domain, with the rest obtained from reference TRBV11-2 and TRBJ1-2, is as follows: EAGVAQSPRYKIIEKRQSVAFWCNPISGHATLYWYQQILGQGPKLLIQFQNNGVVDDSQLPKDRFSAERLKGVDSTLKIQPAKLEDSAVYLCASSLEWGQGYGYTFGSGTRLTVV.

J is TRBJ2-7 and V is TRBV5-5; a weak D match, TRBD1 (5 bases). Germline assignment: CDR1 SGHKS and CDR2 YYEKEE (reference sequence). There are 13 residues in the CDR3. V was shortened by 1 base and J by 4 bases, with 9 bases between the two germline ends. Here the CDR3 reads CASSLTGPYEQYF. CDR3 DNA: TGTGCCAGCAGCTTGACAGGCCCTTACGAGCAGTACTTC.